The source of this T cell receptor beta chain is a study of blood T cell repertoires in COVID-19. Study in general: The United States, Italy and Spain supplied acute and convalescent COVID-19 samples. PBMCs, B-cell-depleted T cells, or T cells were the source of the cDNA or gDNA that made up the material.

In the original processing: Estimation of nucleated cell counts was performed using reference gene primer amplification. TCRdb's copy holds only in-frame clones and misses some; the assay was immunoSEQ multiplex PCR. Clone size and V and J calls were adopted from that table, with D and trimming inferred from the DNA. Altogether 180,000 or so clones are present, 70% to 85% being singletons, with the ten largest covering 6.9%. CDR1 and CDR2 (germline): SEHNR, FQNEAQ (reference sequence). This CDR3 has 16 amino acids. V was shortened by 6 bases and J by 4 bases, with 21 bases between the two germline ends.

The V call is TRBV7-9, the J call TRBJ1-1, with D unresolved. The sequenced sample was peripheral blood. The sequence was collected from a human donor with acute or convalescent COVID-19. The donor label of this sample is uncertain. CDR3 residues: CASSRLLRREGTEAFF. The CDR3 nucleotides read TGTGCCAGCAGTCGCCTCTTGAGGAGGGAAGGCACTGAAGCTTTCTTT.